A selection of T cell receptor beta chains follows, all from one sample in a study of OX40 agonist ivuxolimab in advanced cancers. Clones were read by immunoSEQ multiplex PCR, and TCRdb kept only the in-frame ones, dropping some. This repertoire shows 85,000 to 95,000 clones, 90% to 95% found once; its top ten account for around 2.5%. The sample in question was CD4+ or CD8+ T cells sorted from blood, obtained in a trial of the OX40 agonist ivuxolimab. The receptors were gathered from an adult with an advanced solid tumor such as melanoma, head and neck, liver or kidney cancer. CDR3s include the opening cysteine and the closing phenylalanine or tryptophan. A D gene is named only where the DNA matches it firmly. Only some rows state a clone size, as once, few, many or a class for expanded clones.

V	size	D	J	CDR3	DNA
TRBV28	few	TRBD2	TRBJ2-1	CASSLSGRGSSGRNNEQFF	TGTGCCAGCAGTTTGTCAGGAAGAGGATCTAGCGGGAGAAACAATGAGCAGTTCTTC
TRBV2	.	.	TRBJ1-1	CASSLTGYTEAFF	TGTGCCAGCAGCCTCACAGGGTACACTGAAGCTTTCTTT
TRBV27	.	TRBD1	TRBJ2-1	CASSPKDRDNEQFF	TGTGCCAGCAGCCCCAAGGACAGGGACAATGAGCAGTTCTTC
TRBV5-8	.	TRBD2	TRBJ2-6	CASSPIGLAASSGANVLTF	TGTGCCAGCAGCCCGATTGGACTAGCGGCCAGCTCTGGGGCCAACGTCCTGACTTTC
TRBV6-5	.	TRBD1	TRBJ2-7	CASSQQGVGSIEQYF	TGTGCCAGCAGCCAACAGGGGGTGGGAAGTATCGAGCAGTACTTC
TRBV9	.	.	TRBJ2-2	CASSGTATGELFF	TGTGCCAGCAGTGGGACGGCCACCGGGGAGCTGTTTTTT
TRBV7-8	.	TRBD1	TRBJ1-1	CASTFLRTGWWGWEGTEAFF	TGTGCCAGCACCTTTCTACGGACAGGTTGGTGGGGATGGGAGGGCACTGAAGCTTTCTTT
TRBV10-3	.	.	TRBJ1-1	CAISEFRASTGRTEAFF	TGTGCCATCAGTGAGTTTAGGGCATCCACAGGGCGCACTGAAGCTTTCTTT
TRBV6-1	.	.	TRBJ2-3	CASSNGDTQYF	TGTGCCAGCAGTAACGGGGATACGCAGTATTTT
TRBV18	.	TRBD1	TRBJ1-1	CASSPRGTQGDTEAFF	TGTGCCAGCTCACCTAGAGGGACCCAGGGGGACACTGAAGCTTTCTTT
TRBV10-2	.	.	TRBJ1-3	CASSQGLRTGPGNTIYF	TGCGCCAGCAGTCAAGGCCTCCGAACAGGGCCCGGAAACACCATATATTTT
TRBV11-2	.	TRBD1	TRBJ2-7	CASSVRDRSYEQYF	TGTGCCAGCAGCGTCAGGGACAGGTCCTACGAGCAGTACTTC
TRBV4-3	.	.	TRBJ2-3	CASSQDRTRGGKDTQYF	TGCGCCAGCAGCCAAGACCGGACTAGAGGGGGAAAGGATACGCAGTATTTT
TRBV29-1	.	.	TRBJ2-7	CSVDGLAPNYEQYF	TGCAGCGTTGATGGGCTAGCGCCTAACTACGAGCAGTACTTC
TRBV6-5	.	.	TRBJ2-7	CASSYSMRIAYEQYF	TGTGCCAGCAGTTACTCGATGCGAATCGCCTACGAGCAGTACTTC
TRBV7-6	.	.	TRBJ2-7	CASSLKVRPISYEQYF	TGTGCCAGCAGCTTAAAGGTCAGACCCATCTCCTACGAGCAGTACTTC
TRBV11-3	once	.	TRBJ2-7	CASSLGRASYEQYF	TGTGCCAGCAGCTTAGGCAGAGCGTCTTACGAGCAGTACTTC
TRBV28	.	.	TRBJ1-4	CASSGHTGEKLFF	TGTGCCAGCAGTGGACATACGGGGGAAAAACTGTTTTTT
TRBV10-2	.	.	TRBJ2-3	CASSDRGPRTDTQYF	TGCGCCAGCAGTGACAGGGGCCCCCGCACAGATACGCAGTATTTT
TRBV28	.	TRBD1	TRBJ1-5	CASSLRDRGRQPQHF	TGTGCCAGCAGTTTAAGGGACAGAGGTCGTCAGCCCCAGCATTTT
TRBV18	.	.	TRBJ2-2	CASSPELVTGELFF	TGTGCCAGCTCACCGGAGTTAGTCACCGGGGAGCTGTTTTTT
TRBV18	.	.	TRBJ2-7	CASSRSVTYEQYF	TGTGCCAGCTCACGGTCCGTTACCTACGAGCAGTACTTC
TRBV18	.	.	TRBJ2-7	CASSPPARQYEQYF	TGTGCCAGCTCACCACCTGCCAGACAGTACGAGCAGTACTTC
TRBV19	.	.	TRBJ1-5	CASSTLDGNQPQHF	TGTGCCAGTAGTACCTTGGACGGGAATCAGCCCCAGCATTTT
TRBV6-6	once	.	TRBJ1-5	CASSYLPEPQHF	TGTGCCAGCAGTTACCTCCCGGAGCCCCAGCATTTT
TRBV20-1	.	.	TRBJ2-3	CSAWGQTQYF	TGCAGTGCTTGGGGCCAAACGCAGTATTTT
TRBV2	once	.	TRBJ2-7	CASSVTGEQYF	TGTGCCAGCAGTGTAACAGGCGAGCAGTACTTC
TRBV28	.	.	TRBJ2-5	CASSLVRAEETQYF	TGTGCCAGCAGTTTAGTCAGGGCAGAGGAGACCCAGTACTTC
TRBV19	.	.	TRBJ2-5	CASSIGPKETQYF	TGTGCCAGTAGTATAGGCCCGAAAGAGACCCAGTACTTC
TRBV6-5	.	.	TRBJ2-7	CASRDLLWEQYF	TGTGCCAGCCGGGACCTCCTTTGGGAGCAGTACTTC
TRBV4-1	.	TRBD1	TRBJ2-3	CASSQGGQGFQDTQYF	TGCGCCAGCAGCCAAGGGGGACAGGGGTTCCAAGATACGCAGTATTTT
TRBV28	.	.	TRBJ2-3	CASRKNRALGTDTQYF	TGTGCCAGCAGGAAGAACAGGGCTCTTGGCACAGATACGCAGTATTTT
TRBV6-1	.	.	TRBJ2-5	CASSQTGSQETQYF	TGTGCCAGCAGCCAGACAGGTTCTCAAGAGACCCAGTACTTC